This TCR beta chain was sequenced during a study of Ad26.COV2.S vaccination and SARS-CoV-2 variants. This sample's treatment: roughly 18 received Ad26.COV2.S at low or high dose, single or two shots; 5 received placebo; per-sample allocation not given. Sampling occurred on day 63 after the first vaccine or placebo injection. Using immunoSEQ multiplex PCR, the repertoire was profiled, and TCRdb retains in-frame clones only, with some absent. In the table there are some 320,000 clones, approximately 80% of which are singletons. Trimming took off 3 bases at V and 6 bases at J, with 13 bases between the two ends. This CDR3 region has 14 residues. Germline V gene sequence: CDR1 SGHKS, CDR2 YYEKEE (reference sequence).

Specimen: peripheral blood, collected in a trial of Ad26.COV2.S vaccine versus placebo. The chain is built from TRBV5-5 and TRBJ2-1, with D possibly matching TRBD1 (6 bases). This receptor was taken from a person aged 18-65 years who received the Ad26.COV2.S COVID-19 vaccine or a placebo. This CDR3 is CASSYLQGINEQFF. The CDR3 nucleotides read TGTGCCAGCAGCTACTTACAGGGTATCAATGAGCAGTTCTTC.